These T cell receptor beta chains were read from a single sample in a study of blood T cell repertoires in COVID-19. Sequencing was performed with immunoSEQ multiplex PCR; in TCRdb, only in-frame clones are kept and a portion is missing. In the table there are about 40,000 clones, approximately 80% of which are singletons. The specimen sequenced was peripheral blood. The receptor set was obtained from a woman in her sixties or seventies with acute or convalescent COVID-19. Each CDR3 is given with its conserved first and last residue. D genes are given only for firm matches. Rows give clone size only sometimes, using once, few, many, or a class for an expanded clone.

>TRBV29-1|.|TRBJ2-3|.
TGCAGCGTTGTCGTACAGAAGACAGATACGCAGTATTTT
CSVVVQKTDTQYF
>TRBV7-2|.|TRBJ2-7|TRBD2
TGTGCCAGCAGCCCACGTGCTAGCGGAATCTACGAGCAGTACTTC
CASSPRASGIYEQYF
>TRBV24-1|.|TRBJ2-1|TRBD2
TGTGCCACCAGTGACACAGGACTAGCGGCAAGCAATGAGCAGTTCTTC
CATSDTGLAASNEQFF
>TRBV28|once|TRBJ2-7|TRBD1
TGTGCCAGCAGCGAGTTCAGGGGGTACGAGCAGTACTTC
CASSEFRGYEQYF
>TRBV19|.|TRBJ2-1|.
TGTGCCAGTAGTACGATCACAGGGTCCGGTAATGAGCAGTTCTTC
CASSTITGSGNEQFF
>TRBV4-2|few|TRBJ1-4|.
TGTGCCAGCAGCCAAGAAGGAGGGCGGTCGGGAAAACTGTTTTTT
CASSQEGGRSGKLFF
>TRBV16|.|TRBJ2-7|.
TGTGCCAGCAGCCAAGAGTTCAGCCATACGGGGCAGTACTTC
CASSQEFSHTGQYF
>TRBV5-4|.|TRBJ1-1|.
TGTGCCAGCAGCTTGGACAGGATGAACACTGAAGCTTTCTTT
CASSLDRMNTEAFF
>TRBV19|few|TRBJ1-5|TRBD1
TGTGCCAGTAGTATAGGAGGGGGCTTCTGGTATAGCAATCAGCCCCAGCATTTT
CASSIGGGFWYSNQPQHF
>TRBV6-6|.|TRBJ2-5|.
TGTGCCAGCAGGAATCAGGGGAAACAAGAGACCCAGTACTTC
CASRNQGKQETQYF
>TRBV7-3|few|TRBJ2-7|.
TGTGCCAGCAGCCCAGGTACAGGGTCCTACGAGCAGTACTTC
CASSPGTGSYEQYF
>TRBV2|once|TRBJ2-3|TRBD1
TGTGCCAGCAGGCGGACAGGGGTTAGCACAGATACGCAGTATTTT
CASRRTGVSTDTQYF
>TRBV7-8|.|TRBJ2-1|.
TGTGCCAGCAGCTTAGTTTATAAGGCGAGGCAATTCTACAATGAGCAGTTCTTC
CASSLVYKARQFYNEQFF
>TRBV28|.|TRBJ2-4|.
TGTGCCAGCAGTTCCCCGGGGCGGCCCGGGGGCATTCAGTACTTC
CASSSPGRPGGIQYF
>TRBV5-1|.|TRBJ1-1|TRBD1
TGCGCCAGCAGCGTCGCGGGACAGGGAACCACTGAAGCTTTCTTT
CASSVAGQGTTEAFF
>TRBV4-2|.|TRBJ2-7|TRBD1
TGTGCCAGCAGCCAAGATTACGGGGACAGCTCCTACGAGCAGTACTTC
CASSQDYGDSSYEQYF
>TRBV6-5|.|TRBJ1-4|.
TGTGCCAGCACCCCTCTCGGTACGACTAATGAAAAACTGTTTTTT
CASTPLGTTNEKLFF
>TRBV30|.|TRBJ1-1|.
TGTGCCTGGAGCAGGCTCCTGAACACTGAAGCTTTCTTT
CAWSRLLNTEAFF
>TRBV14|few|TRBJ2-1|.
TGTGCCAGCAGCCACGGGAGTTACAATGAGCAGTTCTTC
CASSHGSYNEQFF
>TRBV9|.|TRBJ2-2|.
TGTGCCAGCAGCGTAGGGGGACAACCGAACACCGGGGAGCTGTTTTTT
CASSVGGQPNTGELFF
>TRBV2|.|TRBJ1-5|.
TGTGCCAGCAGTTTCGAAGGGGATCAGCCCCAGCATTTT
CASSFEGDQPQHF
>TRBV7-8|few|TRBJ2-5|.
TGTGCCAGCAGCTTAGTAGGGGGAGGGGCCCAAGAGACCCAGTACTTC
CASSLVGGGAQETQYF
>TRBV7-6|.|TRBJ2-1|TRBD2
TGTGCCAGCAGTCAAAATAGCGGGGGGGCCTACAATGAGCAGTTCTTC
CASSQNSGGAYNEQFF
>TRBV5-1|.|TRBJ1-1|.
TGCGCCAGCAGCTCACCAGGGGTTAGGAACACTGAAGCTTTCTTT
CASSSPGVRNTEAFF
>TRBV19|.|TRBJ1-2|TRBD1
TGTGCCAGTAGTACTCCCGGGACAGGGGGCGACAGCTATGGCTACACCTTC
CASSTPGTGGDSYGYTF
>TRBV28|.|TRBJ2-2|TRBD2
TGTGCCAGCAGTTTAGCTAGCGGGATAGCGAACACCGGGGAGCTGTTTTTT
CASSLASGIANTGELFF
>TRBV5-4|.|TRBJ1-1|TRBD1
TGTGCCAGCAGCCCTTTCCGGGACAGGGGCGTTGAAGCTTTCTTT
CASSPFRDRGVEAFF
>TRBV4-1|.|TRBJ1-1|TRBD1
TGCGCCAGCAGCTCTGAACCCAGACAGGGTATGGACACTGAAGCTTTCTTT
CASSSEPRQGMDTEAFF
>TRBV7-9|.|TRBJ2-4|.
TGTGCCAGCAGCTTACAGGGTGGCAAAAACATTCAGTACTTC
CASSLQGGKNIQYF
>TRBV6-2/TRBV6-3|.|TRBJ1-3|.
TGTGCCAGCAGTTATGTAAAAGGTGGACAACTGAGCTTCGGAAACACCATATATTTT
CASSYVKGGQLSFGNTIYF
>TRBV25-1|few|TRBJ1-1|TRBD1
TGTGCCAGCAGGGACAGGGGCTATGTGAACACTGAAGCTTTCTTT
CASRDRGYVNTEAFF
>TRBV19|once|TRBJ1-1|TRBD1
TGTGCCAGTAGTAGGGGGGACAGGTTGAACACTGAAGCTTTCTTT
CASSRGDRLNTEAFF
>TRBV27|once|TRBJ1-4|.
TGTGCCAGCAGTTTATCGGGGGCGCGGGAAAAACTGTTTTTT
CASSLSGAREKLFF
>TRBV6-5|once|TRBJ2-7|TRBD1
TGTGCCAGCAGTTACCGACTGGGACAGAGAGCCTACGAGCAGTACTTC
CASSYRLGQRAYEQYF
>TRBV5-4|.|TRBJ1-1|TRBD1
TGTGCCAGCAGCTTCGATGACAGGGCGGGCACTGAAGCTTTCTTT
CASSFDDRAGTEAFF
>TRBV9|once|TRBJ2-7|TRBD2
TGTGCCAGCAGCGGGCGGGAGACCCCCTACGAGCAGTACTTC
CASSGRETPYEQYF
>TRBV7-9|.|TRBJ2-5|.
TGTGCCAGCAGCCACAATCGACTAGGTGAGACCCAGTACTTC
CASSHNRLGETQYF
>TRBV19|.|TRBJ2-3|TRBD2
TGTGCCAGTAGTATATACGGGGGGGCAGATACGCAGTATTTT
CASSIYGGADTQYF
>TRBV27|.|TRBJ1-1|TRBD1
TGTGCCAGCAGTTCAGACAGGGAGAACACTGAAGCTTTCTTT
CASSSDRENTEAFF
>TRBV11-2|.|TRBJ1-2|.
TGTGCCAGCAGCTTAGGATGGACGGCCCCGGGGGGTCGGAGCTACACCTTC
CASSLGWTAPGGRSYTF
>TRBV6-5|few|TRBJ2-7|TRBD2
TGTGCCAGCAGCGGGACTAGTTGGGCCTACGAGCAGTACTTC
CASSGTSWAYEQYF
>TRBV3-1/TRBV3-2|few|TRBJ1-1|TRBD1
TGTGCCAGCAGCCGCCATGACAGGGACACTGAAGCTTTCTTT
CASSRHDRDTEAFF
>TRBV20-1|.|TRBJ2-7|.
TGCAGTGCCGACACTCGGTACGAGCAGTACTTC
CSADTRYEQYF
>TRBV6-6|.|TRBJ1-1|TRBD1
TGTGCCAGCAGTCGGACCGGGACAGGGAGCCGGAACACTGAAGCTTTCTTT
CASSRTGTGSRNTEAFF
>TRBV15|.|TRBJ1-2|TRBD1
TGTGCCACCAGCAAGGGACAGCTGAGATCTAACTATGGCTACACCTTC
CATSKGQLRSNYGYTF
>TRBV2|.|TRBJ2-5|TRBD1
TGTGCCAGCAGTGTCGGACAGGGGAGGGAAGAGACCCAGTACTTC
CASSVGQGREETQYF
>TRBV9|.|TRBJ1-1|TRBD1
TGTGCCAGCAGCGGGCGACAGGGGGCGAACACTGAAGCTTTCTTT
CASSGRQGANTEAFF
>TRBV10-3|.|TRBJ1-5|TRBD1
TGTGCCATCGGACAGGCAAGCAATCAGCCCCAGCATTTT
CAIGQASNQPQHF
>TRBV15|.|TRBJ2-3|.
TGTGCCACCAGCAGAGATCGAGATACGCAGTATTTT
CATSRDRDTQYF
>TRBV27|once|TRBJ2-7|TRBD2
TGTGCCAGCAGTTACCGGGGGGGGCAGCCCTACGAGCAGTACTTC
CASSYRGGQPYEQYF
>TRBV7-2|.|TRBJ1-1|.
TGTGCCAGCAGATCCGGTGCCAACCGGATCGGGGGTGAAGCTTTCTTT
CASRSGANRIGGEAFF
>TRBV6-5|.|TRBJ2-7|.
TGTGCCGGGGGCACGGGTTACACCTACGAGCAGTACTTC
CAGGTGYTYEQYF
>TRBV15|.|TRBJ2-7|TRBD1
TGTGCCACCAGCACCAAAGGACAGGGCGGCTACGCCTACGAGCAGTACTTC
CATSTKGQGGYAYEQYF
>TRBV4-1|.|TRBJ1-3|.
TGCGCCAGCAGCCAAGAGACGACAGCATCTGGAAACACCATATATTTT
CASSQETTASGNTIYF
>TRBV28|.|TRBJ1-4|.
TGTGCCAGCAGTTTCTTATGGGGGCCTAATGAAAAACTGTTTTTT
CASSFLWGPNEKLFF
>TRBV6-6|.|TRBJ1-6|TRBD1
TGTGCCACAACGACAGGGTTTAATTCACCCCTCCACTTT
CATTTGFNSPLHF
>TRBV5-1|.|TRBJ2-5|TRBD2
TGCGCCAGCAGCATACCCGCCTCGGGGGGACAAGAGACCCAGTACTTC
CASSIPASGGQETQYF
>TRBV11-3|.|TRBJ1-2|TRBD1
TGTGCCAGCAGCTTAGTTTGTCTACAGGGGGCATTTGGCTACACCTTC
CASSLVCLQGAFGYTF
>TRBV2|.|TRBJ1-5|TRBD1
TGTGCCAGCAGTCCAGGGGGCAGCAATCAGCCCCAGCATTTT
CASSPGGSNQPQHF
>TRBV5-1|.|TRBJ1-1|.
TGCGCCAGCAGCTTTACAGGGCAGGGGAACACTGAAGCTTTCTTT
CASSFTGQGNTEAFF